This TCR beta chain was recorded in a study of cytomegalovirus exposure and HLA in healthy donors. Comments on this clone: Its antigen is currently unknown.

Use of 60 Vbeta and 13 Jbeta primers characterized the PCR. The table came from immunoSEQ multiplex PCR; TCRdb's copy has only in-frame clones and leaves some out. Altogether some 150,000 clones are present, about three quarters being singletons, with the ten largest covering 2.5% to 3.5%. Study-wide results and limits: Per a prior analysis, the majority of TCR beta V segments were productive roughly 87% or roughly 30% of the time.

Trimming shortened V by 4 bases and J by 3 bases, and 10 bases separated the two germline ends. The CDR3 extends over 14 amino acids. CDR1 and CDR2 (germline): ENHRY, SYGVKD. This chain links TRBV10-3 with TRBJ1-5; D is possibly TRBD1 (6 bases). The TCR sequence derives from a man in his forties in good health and CMV-seropositive. Material for sequencing was PBMCs. The CDR3 here is CAISGRQDNQPQHF. The CDR3 DNA follows: TGTGCCATCAGTGGGAGACAGGACAATCAGCCCCAGCATTTT.